The rows below give T cell receptor beta chains drawn from one sample of a study of blood T cell repertoires in COVID-19. TCRdb's table, derived via immunoSEQ multiplex PCR, lists solely in-frame clones and lacks some. The table has fewer than 200,000 clones, about 80% seen once; the top ten hold approximately 12%. Sequences were obtained from PBMCs or T cells enriched from blood (not recorded which). The receptor set was obtained from a man aged 45-65 years who had recovered from COVID-19. Both conserved end residues are part of each CDR3.

v_call cdr3_aa
TRBV21-1 CAGKRGGRYEQYF
TRBV18 CASSPRDRREGEKLFF
TRBV27 CASRKLAGGNNEQFF
TRBV27 CASKTRVPGLAGFQQVSDTQYF
TRBV5-5 CASSWDSYEQYF
TRBV20-1 CSASEEAGYGYTF
TRBV24-1 CATSDLTGNYGYTF
TRBV6-2/TRBV6-3 CASSYPVGVNTEAFF
TRBV6-5 CASSPRTGNNEQFF
TRBV5-4 CASSSQGQHTEAFF
TRBV27 CASSLAGDEQYF
TRBV4-1 CASSERDGYTF
TRBV12-5 CASGPDRGTEAFF
TRBV30 CAWRASGGLVGAKNIQYF
TRBV7-9 CASILGRELSTDTQYF
TRBV5-5 CASSFTGGGTEAFF
TRBV28 CASSSFTQGTYF
TRBV5-1 CASSLRQGRLNTEAFF
TRBV6-4 CASSESSYNEQFF
TRBV7-9 CASSLSGDSYEQYF
TRBV12-3/TRBV12-4 CASSLARAGEQYF
TRBV19 CASKARGGYQETQYF
TRBV28 CASSPGREKLFF
TRBV18 CASSLGQGNTGELFF
TRBV19 CASSIPNNSGNTIYF
TRBV7-3 CASGRGAEDTQYF
TRBV5-3 CARSLVRFWAGNTIYF
TRBV23-1 CASTATGLAGGPYEQYF
TRBV7-4 CASSPGDRVPMNTEAFF
TRBV3-1/TRBV3-2 CASSQALGGLYF
TRBV11-3 CASSLDGTRGLAAEQFF
TRBV19 CASSMGRQGSHGYTF
TRBV2 CAFHPPDRDYQPQHF
TRBV20-1 CSASPFLKTSVNEQYF
TRBV5-4 CASSTGQQNEAFF
TRBV6-6 CASSYSKGGAGKQYF
TRBV7-3 CASSPTDTAGHGNTQYF
TRBV3-1/TRBV3-2 CASSPKTPGGMNTEAFF
TRBV11-1 CASSLTGTSRNEQFF
TRBV15 CATSTTGGRGNYGYTF
TRBV7-2 CASSPQAQRGTPYEQYF
TRBV4-2 CASSQGRHRDQETQYF
TRBV5-6 CASSLAPGQGFNEQFF
TRBV5-1 CASSLEGGGGYTF
TRBV5-4 CASSFDRTGNTIYF
TRBV6-5 CASHLSGGAYEQYF
TRBV5-1 CASSLGASGRFYEQYF
TRBV5-1 CASSFQGVGYNEQFF
TRBV18 CASSPSRDTEAFF
TRBV2 CASSLTGKYGYTF
TRBV3-1/TRBV3-2 CASSLHQTGNSPLHF